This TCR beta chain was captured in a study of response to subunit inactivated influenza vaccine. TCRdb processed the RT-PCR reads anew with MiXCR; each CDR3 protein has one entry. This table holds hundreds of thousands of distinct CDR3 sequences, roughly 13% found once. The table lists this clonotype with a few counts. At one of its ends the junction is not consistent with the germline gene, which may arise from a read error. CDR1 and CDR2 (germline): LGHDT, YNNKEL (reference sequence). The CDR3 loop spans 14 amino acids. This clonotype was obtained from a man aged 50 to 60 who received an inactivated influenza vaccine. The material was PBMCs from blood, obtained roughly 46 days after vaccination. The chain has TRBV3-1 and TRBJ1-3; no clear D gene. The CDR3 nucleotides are TGTGCCAGCAGCCAAGGTCCCAGTGGAGACACCATATATTTT. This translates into CASSQGPSGDTIYF.